What follows is one T cell receptor (beta chain) and its context. The V and J ends lost 5 bases and 2 bases respectively, with 10 bases between them. This CDR3 spans 14 amino acids. Germline CDR1 and CDR2: SGHTA and FQGNSA. These data come from a study of T cell responses to AZD1222 COVID-19 vaccine. TCRdb keeps only in-frame clones here, not all; method: immunoSEQ multiplex PCR. The repertoire holds 150,000 to 160,000 clones, with about nine tenths as singletons. The TCR originated in an adult in good health. The V call is TRBV7-2, the J call TRBJ1-5, with D possibly TRBD1 on 6 matching bases. The source was peripheral blood, collected on day 0 of AZD1222 vaccination. The CDR3: CASSTRQGNQPQHF. Written as DNA, the CDR3 is TGTGCCAGCAGCACTAGACAGGGCAATCAGCCCCAGCATTTT.